This T cell receptor (beta chain) comes out of a study of early T cells in non-severe SARS-CoV-2 infection. Overall study: Bulk RNA taken from unsorted whole blood was sequenced, leaving chains unpaired.

Study-wide findings and caveats: Matches to VDJdb favored anti-spike CD8 responses and missed private and CD4 specificities.

This clonotype has only a few counts. As yet, its antigen is unknown. Trimming shortened V by 4 bases and J by 2 bases, and 15 bases separated the two germline ends. The CDR3 has 15 amino acids. Germline values: CDR1 SGHKS, CDR2 YYEKEE (reference sequence). TCRdb reanalysed the 5' RACE reads using MiXCR and keeps one entry per CDR3 protein. The sample contains about 28,000 distinct CDR3 sequences, about 5.7% of which appear only once. The specimen sequenced was whole blood. The rearrangement links TRBV5-5 to TRBJ2-5; D call uncertain. The TCR originated in an adult who was a healthcare worker with PCR-confirmed SARS-CoV-2 infection or an uninfected control (not recorded which). This chain's CDR3 is CASSRAVASQETQYF. CDR3 bases: TGTGCCAGCAGCCGGGCGGTTGCAAGTCAAGAGACCCAGTACTTC.